The entry that follows covers one T cell receptor beta chain sequence. The antigen remains unidentified. The repertoire was sequenced with immunoSEQ multiplex PCR; TCRdb's copy has only in-frame clones and lacks some. This table holds some 120,000 clones, around 94% found once. Thymic material originated from resections removed in the course of corrective heart surgery. This sample is drawn from a study of human thymus T cells. Broader study findings: Related research reported highly overlapping thymic repertoires among unrelated individuals. Use of V and J genes seemed skewed within the thymic and blood repertoires.

V shed 3 bases and J 4 bases; nucleotides not matched to a gene: 2. Per the germline V gene, CDR1 is SEHNR and CDR2 is FQNEAQ (reference sequence). This CDR3 comprises 15 residues. Material: thymus tissue. V and J are TRBV7-9 and TRBJ2-1; 11 bases are a match to TRBD2. The TCR comes from a boy younger than two with a congenital heart defect but otherwise immunologically healthy. For the CDR3, the DNA is TGTGCCAGCAGCTTGGGGACTAGCGGATACAATGAGCAGTTCTTC. Translation gives CASSLGTSGYNEQFF.